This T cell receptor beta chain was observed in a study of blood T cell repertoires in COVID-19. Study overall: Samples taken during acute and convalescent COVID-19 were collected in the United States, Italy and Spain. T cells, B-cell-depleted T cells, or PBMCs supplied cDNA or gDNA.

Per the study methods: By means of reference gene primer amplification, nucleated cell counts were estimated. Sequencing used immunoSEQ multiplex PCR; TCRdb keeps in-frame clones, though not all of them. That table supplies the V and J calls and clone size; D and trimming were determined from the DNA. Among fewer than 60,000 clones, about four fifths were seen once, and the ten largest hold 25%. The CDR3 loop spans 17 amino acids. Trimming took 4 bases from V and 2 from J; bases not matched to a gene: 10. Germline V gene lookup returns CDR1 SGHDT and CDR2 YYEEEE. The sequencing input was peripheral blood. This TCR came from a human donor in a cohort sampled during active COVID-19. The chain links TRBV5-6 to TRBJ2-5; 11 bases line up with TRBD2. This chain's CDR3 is CASSSGTSGIAQETQYF. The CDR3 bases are TGTGCCAGCAGCAGCGGGACTAGCGGAATCGCTCAAGAGACCCAGTACTTC. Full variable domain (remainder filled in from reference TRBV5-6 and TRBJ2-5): DAGVTQSPTHLIKTRGQQVTLRCSPKSGHDTVSWYQQALGQGPQFIFQYYEEEERQRGNFPDRFSGHQFPNYSSELNVNALLLGDSALYLCASSSGTSGIAQETQYFGPGTRLLVL.